A selection of T cell receptor beta chains follows, all from one sample in a study of blood T cells in healthy people across ages. TCRdb processed the 5' RACE reads anew with MiXCR; each CDR3 protein has one entry. The data contain about 1.4 million distinct CDR3 sequences, around 59% of them singletons. The sample was blood. Source of these receptors: a man aged 18-30 years in good health. Both conserved end residues are part of each CDR3.

V gene: TRBV24-1
J gene: TRBJ2-6
CDR3 protein: CATSGLDHSGANVLTF

V gene: TRBV12-3/TRBV12-4
J gene: TRBJ2-5
CDR3 protein: CASSSITGKWGQETQYF

V gene: TRBV15
J gene: TRBJ2-5
CDR3 protein: CATSREPVGTGETQYF

V gene: TRBV7-9
J gene: TRBJ1-2
CDR3 protein: CASAGVDRGNYGYTF

V gene: TRBV6-5
J gene: TRBJ2-7
CDR3 protein: CASSYSLGGSYEQYF

V gene: TRBV7-2
J gene: TRBJ2-7
CDR3 protein: CASSPGGGRTWEQYF

V gene: TRBV5-1
J gene: TRBJ1-1
CDR3 protein: CASSPADGLNTEAFF

V gene: TRBV4-3
J gene: TRBJ2-1
CDR3 protein: CASSQDLYGGPAREQFF

V gene: TRBV7-2
J gene: TRBJ2-1
CDR3 protein: CASNSGLAGTYNEQFF

V gene: TRBV4-1
J gene: TRBJ2-7
CDR3 protein: CASSLMSGATYEQYF

V gene: TRBV7-9
J gene: TRBJ2-3
CDR3 protein: CASSQGRSTDTQYF

V gene: TRBV20-1
J gene: TRBJ2-3
CDR3 protein: CSAGNRDPGLAGGPNTDTQYF

V gene: TRBV28
J gene: TRBJ2-2
CDR3 protein: CASRLSGNTGELFF

V gene: TRBV20-1
J gene: TRBJ1-1
CDR3 protein: CSARPSELEAFF

V gene: TRBV27
J gene: TRBJ2-7
CDR3 protein: CASSLSAGQGASGEQYF

V gene: TRBV7-2
J gene: TRBJ1-3
CDR3 protein: CASSFPMGSGNTIYF

V gene: TRBV5-1
J gene: TRBJ2-2
CDR3 protein: CASSSRTGNTGELFF

V gene: TRBV4-3
J gene: TRBJ2-3
CDR3 protein: CASSQEGRWDTQYF

V gene: TRBV4-1
J gene: TRBJ2-3
CDR3 protein: CASSRAPDTQYF

V gene: TRBV6-1
J gene: TRBJ2-7
CDR3 protein: CASSSPAGSSYEQYF

V gene: TRBV21-1
J gene: TRBJ2-5
CDR3 protein: CANRQRDFLLEQYF

V gene: TRBV2
J gene: .
CDR3 protein: CASRWSGGVYEQYF

V gene: TRBV20-1
J gene: .
CDR3 protein: CSASPETKYYNEQYF

V gene: TRBV10-3
J gene: TRBJ1-2
CDR3 protein: CAISEKDRVGYGYTF

V gene: TRBV29-1
J gene: TRBJ2-7
CDR3 protein: CSVEGQGREQYF

V gene: TRBV2
J gene: TRBJ1-1
CDR3 protein: CASSGAPRGTEAFF

V gene: TRBV7-2
J gene: TRBJ2-7
CDR3 protein: CASSLVGGTVSYEQYF

V gene: TRBV25-1
J gene: TRBJ2-5
CDR3 protein: CASSESAPTGPKETQYF

V gene: TRBV11-2
J gene: TRBJ2-4
CDR3 protein: CASSFIQGSKNIQYF

V gene: TRBV20-1
J gene: TRBJ1-1
CDR3 protein: CSAGTGHSTEAFF

V gene: TRBV20-1
J gene: TRBJ1-4
CDR3 protein: CSAPGTGAEKLFF

V gene: TRBV20-1
J gene: TRBJ2-2
CDR3 protein: CSATFGQANTGELFF

V gene: TRBV7-9
J gene: TRBJ1-1
CDR3 protein: CASSFSGRMRQLNTEAFF

V gene: TRBV20-1
J gene: TRBJ2-2
CDR3 protein: CSVAKHTGELFF

V gene: TRBV6-1
J gene: TRBJ1-2
CDR3 protein: CASSELPKGSYGYTF

V gene: TRBV4-1
J gene: TRBJ1-6
CDR3 protein: CASSLSQGLNNSPLHF

V gene: TRBV7-9
J gene: TRBJ1-2
CDR3 protein: CASSLLGVGGSRGYTF

V gene: TRBV6-2/TRBV6-3
J gene: TRBJ2-5
CDR3 protein: CASRSPSGGYQETQYF